This T cell receptor beta chain derives from a study of T cell responses to AZD1222 COVID-19 vaccine. In this sample, this clone turned up a few times. Its antigen is still unknown. Study outcomes and limitations: Repertoires were obtained solely post-peak T cell response. The donor group comprised mostly white British people and more females; the analysis possibly underestimated clonal diversity.

Germline loops: CDR1 MNHEY, CDR2 SVGAGI. The junction had 4 bases not matched to a gene; V was cut back by 8 bases and J by 4 bases. The CDR3 has 12 amino acids. Using immunoSEQ multiplex PCR, the repertoire was profiled, and TCRdb retains in-frame clones only, with some absent. The sample records about 140,000 clones, around nine tenths being singletons. The source of this sequence is an adult who received the AZD1222 COVID-19 vaccine. The sample was peripheral blood, taken 28 days after the second AZD1222 dose. V and J are TRBV6-5 and TRBJ1-2; 7 bases are shared with TRBD1. Here the CDR3 DNA reads TGTGCCAGCTACGGACAGGTCTATGGCTACACCTTC. This encodes CASYGQVYGYTF.